This T cell receptor (beta chain) originates from a study of blood T cell repertoires in COVID-19. Study-level information: From T cells, B-cell-depleted T cells, or PBMCs came the material, which was cDNA or gDNA.

In the case of this clone: The sample contains more than one DNA sequence encoding this CDR3.

Each participant's cohort was designated according to participant-reported clinical history. Authors' methods: The assay estimated nucleated cells by amplifying reference gene primers. Libraries were prepared by immunoSEQ multiplex PCR; TCRdb keeps only in-frame clonotypes and omits some of them. The V and J calls and the clone size are those of that table, but D and trimming were determined from the DNA. The profile shows about 210,000 clones, about 86% of them singletons. Input material: PBMCs or T cells enriched from blood (not recorded which). This TCR was sampled from a woman aged 50 to 60 with acute COVID-19.

In DNA, the CDR3 is TGTGCCAGCCGGGATGATACAGGGCTCCTCGCGGATACGCAGTATTTT. Encoded protein: CASRDDTGLLADTQYF. V gene TRBV21-1 combines with J gene TRBJ2-3; the table assigns TRBD1, which was not confirmed against the DNA. TRBV21-1 is termed a pseudogene. There are 16 residues in the CDR3.